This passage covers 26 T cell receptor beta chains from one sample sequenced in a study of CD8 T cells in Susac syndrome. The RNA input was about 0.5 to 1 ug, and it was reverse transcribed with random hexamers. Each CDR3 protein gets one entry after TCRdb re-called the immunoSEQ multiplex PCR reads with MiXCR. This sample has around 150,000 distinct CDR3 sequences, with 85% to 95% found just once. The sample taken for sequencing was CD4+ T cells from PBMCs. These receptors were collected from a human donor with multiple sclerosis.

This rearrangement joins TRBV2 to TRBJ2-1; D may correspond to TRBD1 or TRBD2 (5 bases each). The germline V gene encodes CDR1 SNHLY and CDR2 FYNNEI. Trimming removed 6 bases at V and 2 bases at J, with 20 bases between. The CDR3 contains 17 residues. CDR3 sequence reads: CASRPWLNVGAYNEQFF. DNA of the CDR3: TGTGCCAGCAGACCCTGGCTCAACGTGGGGGCCTACAATGAGCAGTTCTTC.

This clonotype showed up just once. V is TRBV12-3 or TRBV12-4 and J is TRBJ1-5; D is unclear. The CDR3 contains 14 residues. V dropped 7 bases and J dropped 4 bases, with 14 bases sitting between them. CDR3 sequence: CASTNALGNQPQHF. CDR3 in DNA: TGTGCCAGCACGAACGCCCTGGGTAATCAGCCCCAGCATTTT.

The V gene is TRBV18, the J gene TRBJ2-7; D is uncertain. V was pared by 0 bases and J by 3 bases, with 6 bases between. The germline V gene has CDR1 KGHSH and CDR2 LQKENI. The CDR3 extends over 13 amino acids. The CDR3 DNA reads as TGTGCCAGCTCACCACCCAGGAGCTACGAGCAGTACTTC. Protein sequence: CASSPPRSYEQYF.

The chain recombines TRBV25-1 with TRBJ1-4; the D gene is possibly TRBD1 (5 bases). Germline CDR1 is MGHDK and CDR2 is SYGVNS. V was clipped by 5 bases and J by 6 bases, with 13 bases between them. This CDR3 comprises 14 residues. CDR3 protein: CASSLQVGDEKLFF. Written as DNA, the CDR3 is TGTGCCAGCAGTTTACAGGTTGGGGATGAAAAACTGTTTTTT. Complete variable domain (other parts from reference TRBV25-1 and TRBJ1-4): EADIYQTPRYLVIGTGKKITLECSQTMGHDKMYWYQQDPGMELHLIHYSYGVNSTEKGDLSSESTVSRIRTEHFPLTLESARPSHTSQYLCASSLQVGDEKLFFGSGTQLSVL.

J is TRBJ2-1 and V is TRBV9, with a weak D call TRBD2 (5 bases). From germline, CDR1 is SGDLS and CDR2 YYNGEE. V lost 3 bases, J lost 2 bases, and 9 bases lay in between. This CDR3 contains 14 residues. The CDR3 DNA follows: TGTGCCAGCAGCGGTCCCGGGACCTACAATGAGCAGTTCTTC. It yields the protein CASSGPGTYNEQFF.

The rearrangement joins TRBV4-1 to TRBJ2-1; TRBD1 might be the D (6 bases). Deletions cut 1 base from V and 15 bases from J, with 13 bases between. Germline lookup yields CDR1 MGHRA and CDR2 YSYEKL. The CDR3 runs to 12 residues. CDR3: CASSQVTDRPFF. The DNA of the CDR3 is TGCGCCAGCAGCCAAGTCACAGACAGGCCGTTCTTC.

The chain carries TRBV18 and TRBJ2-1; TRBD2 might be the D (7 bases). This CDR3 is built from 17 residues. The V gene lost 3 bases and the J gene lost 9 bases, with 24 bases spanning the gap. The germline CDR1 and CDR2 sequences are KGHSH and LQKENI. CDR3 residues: CASSPAGARDFRSEQFF. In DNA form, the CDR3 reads TGTGCCAGCTCACCGGCGGGGGCTAGGGACTTTCGCAGTGAGCAGTTCTTC.

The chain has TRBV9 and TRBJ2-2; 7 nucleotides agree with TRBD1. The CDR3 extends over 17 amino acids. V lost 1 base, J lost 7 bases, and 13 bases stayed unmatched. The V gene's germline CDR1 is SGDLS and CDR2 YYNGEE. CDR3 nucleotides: TGTGCCAGCAGCGTATCTCTGGGACAGACCACCGGCGGGGAGCTGTTTTTT. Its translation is CASSVSLGQTTGGELFF.

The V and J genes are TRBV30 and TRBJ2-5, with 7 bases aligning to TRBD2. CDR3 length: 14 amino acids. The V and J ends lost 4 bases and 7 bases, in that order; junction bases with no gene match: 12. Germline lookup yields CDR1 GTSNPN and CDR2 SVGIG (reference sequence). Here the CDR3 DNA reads TGTGCCTGGACGGAGGAGGAGCGGGGAGGGACCCAGTACTTC. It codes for CAWTEEERGGTQYF.

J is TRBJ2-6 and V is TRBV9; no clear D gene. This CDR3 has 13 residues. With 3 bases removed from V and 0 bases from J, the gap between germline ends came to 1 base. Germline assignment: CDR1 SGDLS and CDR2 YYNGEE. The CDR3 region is CASSASGANVLTF. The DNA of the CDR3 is TGTGCCAGCAGCGCCTCTGGGGCCAACGTCCTGACTTTC.

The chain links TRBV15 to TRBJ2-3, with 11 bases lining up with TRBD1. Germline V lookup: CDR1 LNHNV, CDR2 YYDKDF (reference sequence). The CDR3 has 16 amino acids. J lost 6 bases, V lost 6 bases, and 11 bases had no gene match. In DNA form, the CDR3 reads TGTGCCACCAGTAAGAGACGGACAGGGGGCGGGGATACGCAGTATTTT. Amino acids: CATSKRRTGGGDTQYF.

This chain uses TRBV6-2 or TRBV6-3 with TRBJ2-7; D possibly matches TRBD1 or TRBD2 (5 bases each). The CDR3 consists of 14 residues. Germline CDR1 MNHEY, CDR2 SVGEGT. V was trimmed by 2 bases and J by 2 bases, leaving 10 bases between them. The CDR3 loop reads CASSYGGHTYEQYF. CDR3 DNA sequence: TGTGCCAGCAGTTACGGGGGTCACACCTACGAGCAGTACTTC.

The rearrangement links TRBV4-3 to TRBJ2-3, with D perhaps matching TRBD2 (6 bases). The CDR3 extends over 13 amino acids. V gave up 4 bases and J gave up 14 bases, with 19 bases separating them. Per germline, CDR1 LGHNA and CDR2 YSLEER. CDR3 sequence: CASSPHRGETSYF. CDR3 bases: TGCGCCAGCAGCCCCCACCGCGGGGAAACGTCGTATTTT.

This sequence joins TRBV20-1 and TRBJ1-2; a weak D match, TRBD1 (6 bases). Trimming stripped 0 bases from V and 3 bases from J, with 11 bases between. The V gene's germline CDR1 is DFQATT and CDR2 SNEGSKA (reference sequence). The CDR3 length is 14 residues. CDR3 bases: TGCAGTGCTAGAGATCGGGCAGGGGACTATGGCTACACCTTC. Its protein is CSARDRAGDYGYTF.

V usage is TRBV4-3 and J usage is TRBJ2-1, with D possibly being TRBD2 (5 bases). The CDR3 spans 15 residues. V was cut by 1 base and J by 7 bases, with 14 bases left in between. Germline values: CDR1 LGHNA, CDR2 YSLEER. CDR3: CASSQGPGSNNEQFF. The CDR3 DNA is TGCGCCAGCAGCCAAGGTCCGGGGTCAAATAATGAGCAGTTCTTC.

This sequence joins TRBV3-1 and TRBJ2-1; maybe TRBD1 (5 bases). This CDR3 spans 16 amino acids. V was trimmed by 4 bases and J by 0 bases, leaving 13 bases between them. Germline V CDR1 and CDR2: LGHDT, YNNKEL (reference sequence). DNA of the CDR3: TGTGCCAGCAGCCCATCGACAGAGAGCTCCTACAATGAGCAGTTCTTC. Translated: CASSPSTESSYNEQFF.

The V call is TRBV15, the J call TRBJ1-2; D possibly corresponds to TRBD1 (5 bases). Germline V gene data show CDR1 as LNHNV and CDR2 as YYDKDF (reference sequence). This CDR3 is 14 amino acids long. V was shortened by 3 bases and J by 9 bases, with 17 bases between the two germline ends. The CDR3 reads CATSSPGHRGSYTF. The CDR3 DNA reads TGTGCCACCAGCAGCCCTGGACATAGGGGCAGCTACACCTTC.

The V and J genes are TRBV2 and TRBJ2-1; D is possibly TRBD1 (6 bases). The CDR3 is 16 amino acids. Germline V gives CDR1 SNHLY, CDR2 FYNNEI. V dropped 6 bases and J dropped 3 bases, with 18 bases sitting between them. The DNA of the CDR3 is TGTGCCAGCAGCGGTACGCAGGTCAGGGGCTACAATGAGCAGTTCTTC. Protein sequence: CASSGTQVRGYNEQFF.

The CDR3 loop reads CASSPDGPLNQPQHF. The CDR3 DNA sequence: TGTGCCAGCTCTCCGGACGGCCCCTTAAATCAGCCCCAGCATTTT. The chain recombines TRBV18 with TRBJ1-5; D remains ambiguous. The CDR3 has 15 residues. Germline-derived CDR1 and CDR2 are KGHSH and LQKENI. V was shortened by 6 bases and J by 4 bases, with 16 bases between the two germline ends.

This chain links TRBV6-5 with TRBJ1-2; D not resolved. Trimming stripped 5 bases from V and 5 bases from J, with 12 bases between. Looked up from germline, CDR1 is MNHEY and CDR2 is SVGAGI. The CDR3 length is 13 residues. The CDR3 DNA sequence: TGTGCCAGCAGTCCCCCGACGGGGTATGGCTACACCTTC. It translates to CASSPPTGYGYTF.

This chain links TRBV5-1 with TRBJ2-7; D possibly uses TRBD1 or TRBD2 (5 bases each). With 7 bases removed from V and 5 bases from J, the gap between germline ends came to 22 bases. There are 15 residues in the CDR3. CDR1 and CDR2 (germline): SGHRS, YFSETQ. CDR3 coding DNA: TGCGCCAGCTGGGAACCGGGACGGGGAGTGGACGAGCAGTACTTC. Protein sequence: CASWEPGRGVDEQYF.

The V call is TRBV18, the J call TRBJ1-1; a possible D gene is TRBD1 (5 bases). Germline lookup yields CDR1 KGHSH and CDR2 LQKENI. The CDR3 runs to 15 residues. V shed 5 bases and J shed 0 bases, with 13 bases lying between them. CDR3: CASSTQGALNTEAFF. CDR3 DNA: TGTGCCAGCTCAACTCAGGGCGCTCTGAACACTGAAGCTTTCTTT. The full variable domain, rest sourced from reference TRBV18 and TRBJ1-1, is NAGVMQNPRHLVRRRGQEARLRCSPMKGHSHVYWYRQLPEEGLKFMVYLQKENIIDESGMPKERFSAEFPKEGPSILRIQQVVRGDSAAYFCASSTQGALNTEAFFGQGTRLTVV.

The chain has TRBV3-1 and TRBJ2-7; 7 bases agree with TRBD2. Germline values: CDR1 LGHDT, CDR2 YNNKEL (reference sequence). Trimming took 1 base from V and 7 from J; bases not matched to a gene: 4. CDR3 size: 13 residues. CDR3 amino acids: CASSQVQGGEQYF. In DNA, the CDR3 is TGTGCCAGCAGCCAAGTCCAGGGAGGGGAGCAGTACTTC.

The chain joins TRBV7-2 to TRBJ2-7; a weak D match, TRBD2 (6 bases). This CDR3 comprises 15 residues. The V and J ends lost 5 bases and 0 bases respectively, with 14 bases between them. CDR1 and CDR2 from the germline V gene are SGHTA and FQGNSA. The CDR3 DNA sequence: TGTGCCAGCAGCCCCCGCGCGGGATCCTCCTACGAGCAGTACTTC. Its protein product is CASSPRAGSSYEQYF.

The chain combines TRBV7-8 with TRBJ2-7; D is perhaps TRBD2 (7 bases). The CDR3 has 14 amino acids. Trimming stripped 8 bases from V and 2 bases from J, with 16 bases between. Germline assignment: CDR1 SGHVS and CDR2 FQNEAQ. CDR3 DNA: TGTGCCAGCGCTTGGGGGGGGCGGACCTACGAGCAGTACTTC. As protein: CASAWGGRTYEQYF.

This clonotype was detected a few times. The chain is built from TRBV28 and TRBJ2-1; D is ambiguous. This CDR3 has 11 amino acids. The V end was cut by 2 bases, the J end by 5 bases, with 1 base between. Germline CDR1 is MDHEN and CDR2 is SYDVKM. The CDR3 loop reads CASSLNNEQFF. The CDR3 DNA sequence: TGTGCCAGCAGTTTAAACAATGAGCAGTTCTTC.